This T cell receptor (beta chain) is from a study of T cell repertoires in cytomegalovirus infection. Study information: The study used recently identified HLA-C-restricted and well-studied HLA-B-restricted CMV epitopes. Public TCR beta signature analysis indicated the presence of both CMV infection and matching HLA type.

Overall study findings and caveats: HLA-C-restricted CMV-specific TCR beta clonotypes prevailed in the ex vivo response. Summed frequency of public TCR beta families distinguished CMV carriers with the relevant HLA.

MiXCR, run by TCRdb on the reads, gives a single entry per CDR3 protein. The sample comprises roughly 80,000 distinct CDR3 sequences, 35% to 45% of which are singletons, and 85% to 95% rests with the top ten. Remarks on this clonotype: Its antigen is as yet unknown.

The source was CD8+ T cells from cultured PBMCs, collected from culture after CMV antigen stimulation. The sequence came from a human donor in good health (CMV status not recorded). Some clones in this sample may be carry-over from other donors' samples.

As DNA, the CDR3 is TGTGCCAGCAGCTGGGAGGGGGGGACTAGCACAGATACGCAGTATTTT. It specifies CASSWEGGTSTDTQYF. The gene calls are TRBV7-6 and TRBJ2-3; tentatively, D is TRBD2 (7 bases). CDR3 length equals 16 residues. V gave up 4 bases and J gave up 0 bases, with 14 bases separating them. The germline V gene encodes CDR1 SGHVS and CDR2 FNYEAQ.